A single sample gave rise to the 30 T cell receptor beta chains below, sequenced in a study of blood T cell repertoires in COVID-19. Using immunoSEQ multiplex PCR, the repertoire was profiled, and TCRdb retains in-frame clones only, with some absent. The sample yields 200,000 to 250,000 clones, about four fifths seen once. The sequencing input was peripheral blood. Receptors originate from a woman of 80 years or more with COVID-19, enrolled during active disease.

The chain employs TRBV6-2 or TRBV6-3 and TRBJ2-3, with 8 bases fitting TRBD2. Germline trimming cut 2 bases from V and 3 bases from J; bases unmatched to any gene: 10. CDR1 is MNHEY and CDR2 is SVGEGT in the germline V gene. This CDR3 comprises 17 residues. DNA for the CDR3: TGTGCCAGCAGTTACCGGACTAGCAAGGGTGGGACAGATACGCAGTATTTT. Its protein product is CASSYRTSKGGTDTQYF.

This clone has a handful of counts. V and J are TRBV6-2 or TRBV6-3 and TRBJ2-6; D gene ambiguous. Germline V CDR1 and CDR2: MNHEY, SVGEGT. There are 15 residues in the CDR3. V was trimmed by 4 bases and J by 4 bases, leaving 11 bases between them. CDR3 DNA sequence: TGTGCCAGCAGTTCTAGTGGGTCCGGGGCCAACGTCCTGACTTTC. As protein: CASSSSGSGANVLTF.

This clone showed up just once. This rearrangement joins TRBV18 to TRBJ1-1; D remains ambiguous. Germline V gene data show CDR1 as KGHSH and CDR2 as LQKENI. V lost 6 bases to trimming and J lost 5 bases, with 10 bases between them. This CDR3 contains 12 residues. In DNA, the CDR3 is TGTGCCAGCTCCAACTATATGACTGAAGCTTTCTTT. Its protein product is CASSNYMTEAFF.

The genes are TRBV11-2 and TRBJ2-1; no definite D call. Deletions cut 1 base from V and 0 bases from J, with 4 bases between. The CDR3 has 14 residues. Germline V gives CDR1 SGHAT, CDR2 FQNNGV. DNA of the CDR3: TGTGCCAGCAGCTTAGGGCTCTCCTACAATGAGCAGTTCTTC. Its translation is CASSLGLSYNEQFF.

The chain links TRBV9 to TRBJ2-3; 8 bases agree with TRBD2. Per the germline V gene, CDR1 is SGDLS and CDR2 is YYNGEE. V dropped 3 bases and J dropped 2; count of bases not matched to a gene: 5. The CDR3 consists of 15 residues. The CDR3 here is CASSGRRGVTDTQYF. Written as DNA, the CDR3 is TGTGCCAGCAGCGGACGGCGGGGGGTCACAGATACGCAGTATTTT.

The gene calls are TRBV29-1 and TRBJ1-1; D is unclear. From germline, CDR1 is SQVTM and CDR2 ANQGSEA. Trimming shortened V by 5 bases and J by 0 bases, and 10 bases separated the two germline ends. The CDR3 loop spans 13 amino acids. The CDR3 sequence is CSVLLPMNTEAFF. The CDR3 DNA sequence: TGCAGCGTTTTACTTCCTATGAACACTGAAGCTTTCTTT.

This chain joins TRBV5-4 and TRBJ1-5, with 8 bases fitting TRBD1. Germline V gene data show CDR1 as SGHNT and CDR2 as YYREEE (reference sequence). The CDR3 contains 14 residues. Unmatched junction bases numbered 8, after V lost 3 bases and J lost 9 bases. Here the CDR3 reads CASSSAGGAGPQHF. The CDR3 coding sequence is TGTGCCAGCAGCTCCGCAGGGGGCGCAGGGCCCCAGCATTTT.

This chain links TRBV2 with TRBJ1-1; 7 bases are shared with TRBD1. The CDR3 contains 12 residues. V dropped 6 bases and J dropped 11; count of bases not matched to a gene: 9. CDR1 is SNHLY and CDR2 is FYNNEI in the germline V gene. The CDR3 here is CASRGDSGAAFF. The CDR3 region has the DNA TGTGCCAGCAGGGGGGACAGCGGCGCGGCTTTCTTT. The full variable domain, with the rest looked up from reference TRBV2 and TRBJ1-1, is EPEVTQTPSHQVTQMGQEVILRCVPISNHLYFYWYRQILGQKVEFLVSFYNNEISEKSEIFDDQFSVERPDGSNFTLKIRSTKLEDSAMYFCASRGDSGAAFFGQGTRLTVV.

This chain links TRBV7-2 with TRBJ2-7; a possible D gene is TRBD2 (6 bases). Per germline, CDR1 SGHTA and CDR2 FQGNSA. Between the trimmed V and J ends, which lost 1 base and 0 bases, there was a span of 16 bases. CDR3 length equals 17 residues. In DNA form, the CDR3 reads TGTGCCAGCAGCTTAGTTGGGACTGGGGGAAGCTCCTACGAGCAGTACTTC. Amino acids: CASSLVGTGGSSYEQYF.

The chain carries TRBV7-2 and TRBJ1-2; D gene unclear. Germline V gives CDR1 SGHTA, CDR2 FQGNSA. CDR3 length equals 13 residues. The germline V and J ends were trimmed by 3 bases and 3 bases, with 8 bases remaining between them. The CDR3 sequence: CASSFMQDYGYTF. CDR3 DNA sequence: TGTGCCAGCAGCTTTATGCAGGACTATGGCTACACCTTC. Combining the CDR3 with reference TRBV7-2 and TRBJ1-2 gives the whole variable domain GAGVSQSPSNKVTEKGKDVELRCDPISGHTALYWYRQSLGQGLEFLIYFQGNSAPDKSGLPSDRFSAERTGGSVSTLTIQRTQQEDSAVYLCASSFMQDYGYTFGSGTRLTVV.

V and J are TRBV3-1 (or the pseudogene TRBV3-2) and TRBJ1-6, with 8 bases that match TRBD1. V trimming: 6 bases; J trimming: 8 bases; junction bases outside the gene matches: 3. Germline lookup yields CDR1 LGHDT and CDR2 YNNKEL (reference sequence). The CDR3 runs to 13 residues. The CDR3: CASSGDRYSPLHF. The CDR3 nucleotides read TGTGCCAGCAGTGGGGACAGGTATTCACCCCTCCACTTT.

This clone was counted between two and nine times. The chain employs TRBV29-1 and TRBJ1-1, with no clear D. This CDR3 contains 15 residues. The germline V gene has CDR1 SQVTM and CDR2 ANQGSEA. Trimming removed 0 bases at V and 5 bases at J, with 16 bases between. The CDR3 is CSVEDPRTGGTEAFF. The CDR3 DNA is TGCAGCGTTGAAGATCCCAGGACGGGAGGTACTGAAGCTTTCTTT.

The chain has TRBV6-5 and TRBJ2-1; no clear D gene. CDR1 MNHEY and CDR2 SVGAGI come from the germline V gene. V lost 6 bases and J lost 6, with 9 bases in between. This CDR3 has 12 amino acids. The CDR3 region is CASSVKSNEQFF. Written as DNA, the CDR3 is TGTGCCAGCAGCGTCAAGAGCAATGAGCAGTTCTTC.

This chain joins TRBV7-2 and TRBJ2-2; tentative D call: TRBD1 (6 bases). Trimming left V 1 base short and J 1 base short, with 10 bases between. CDR1 and CDR2 (germline): SGHTA, FQGNSA. This CDR3 has 16 residues. The CDR3 DNA reads TGTGCCAGCAGCTTAGGGACAGCTCGGAACACCGGGGAGCTGTTTTTT. Translating it yields CASSLGTARNTGELFF.

V gene TRBV5-1 combines with J gene TRBJ2-2, with D maybe TRBD2 (6 bases). V gave up 2 bases and J gave up 6 bases, with 11 bases separating them. Per germline, CDR1 SGHRS and CDR2 YFSETQ. The CDR3 totals 14 residues. The CDR3 loop reads CASSFLATAGELFF. As DNA, the CDR3 is TGCGCCAGCAGCTTCCTAGCGACGGCCGGGGAGCTGTTTTTT.

The rearrangement joins TRBV9 to TRBJ1-1; D is perhaps TRBD1 (6 bases). CDR1 is SGDLS, CDR2 YYNGEE, per germline. CDR3 length: 17 residues. Trimming took 6 bases from V and 0 from J, leaving 21 bases between them. CDR3 loop: CASKPQQGSLLNTEAFF. The CDR3 nucleotides read TGTGCCAGCAAACCGCAACAGGGAAGTCTGTTGAACACTGAAGCTTTCTTT.

The chain links TRBV7-3 to TRBJ1-2, with D tentatively TRBD1 (6 bases). The V gene lost 4 bases and the J gene lost 4 bases, with 16 bases spanning the gap. CDR3 length equals 15 residues. CDR1 and CDR2 from the germline V gene are SGHTA and FQGTGA. CDR3 protein: CASSSTGTLGYGYTF. The DNA of the CDR3 is TGTGCCAGCAGCTCTACCGGGACATTGGGCTATGGCTACACCTTC.

The count of this clone is one. The V call is TRBV7-7, the J call TRBJ2-5, with D maybe TRBD2 (6 bases). There are 16 residues in the CDR3. CDR1 and CDR2 from the germline V gene are SSHAT and FNYEAQ (reference sequence). The CDR3 DNA reads as TGTGCTAGCGGTCGCGGGACCGCGCGGTTCCAAGAGACCCAGTACTTC. Amino acid sequence: CASGRGTARFQETQYF.

V gene TRBV10-3 combines with J gene TRBJ1-5; TRBD1 agrees at 10 bases. Germline assignment: CDR1 ENHRY and CDR2 SYGVKD. Trimming removed 5 bases from V and 4 bases from J; junction bases left unmatched: 5. CDR3 size: 15 residues. The CDR3 nucleotides are TGTGCCATCAGTCCCGGGACAGGGGAGAATCAGCCCCAGCATTTT. Translation gives CAISPGTGENQPQHF.

This chain connects TRBV10-3 to TRBJ1-2, with 8 bases matching TRBD1. This CDR3 is 12 amino acids long. From germline, CDR1 is ENHRY and CDR2 SYGVKD. V lost 6 bases and J lost 13; bases outside the gene matches: 10. CDR3 sequence reads: CAISPGQGEATF. DNA of the CDR3: TGTGCCATCAGCCCCGGACAGGGAGAGGCCACCTTC.

DNA for the CDR3: TGCGCCAGCAGCCAAGCCCCCACGGAGAATTCACCCCTCCACTTT. Protein: CASSQAPTENSPLHF. This chain connects TRBV4-3 to TRBJ1-6; D ambiguous. The CDR3 contains 15 residues. Germline assignment: CDR1 LGHNA and CDR2 YSLEER. The V end was cut by 1 base, the J end by 7 bases, with 11 bases between.

This clone was counted a few times. The chain has TRBV28 and TRBJ1-1, with no clear D. Germline CDR1 is MDHEN and CDR2 is SYDVKM. V lost 7 bases to trimming and J lost 1 base, with 10 bases between them. The CDR3 is 13 amino acids. The CDR3 nucleotides read TGTGCCAGCATTTTGAGACAGAACACTGAAGCTTTCTTT. This codes for CASILRQNTEAFF.

The V gene is TRBV6-5, the J gene TRBJ1-2; the match to TRBD1 covers 8 bases. The CDR3 covers 15 residues. Germline V gives CDR1 MNHEY, CDR2 SVGAGI. V shed 2 bases, J shed 3 bases, and the junction held 5 bases outside the gene matches. CDR3 sequence reads: CASSYRRGRDYGYTF. The CDR3 nucleotides are TGTGCCAGCAGTTACCGCAGGGGGCGCGACTATGGCTACACCTTC.

CDR3 DNA sequence: TGTGCCAGCAGTGCCGGGGAGGGGCCAGGGTGGAACACTGAAGCTTTCTTT. The encoded protein is CASSAGEGPGWNTEAFF. This chain joins TRBV2 and TRBJ1-1, with a tentative D call TRBD1 (5 bases). This CDR3 spans 17 amino acids. V lost 4 bases, J lost 1 base, and 19 bases lay in between. The germline CDR1 and CDR2 sequences are SNHLY and FYNNEI.

This clone was counted once. This chain links TRBV23-1 with TRBJ2-7; 7 bases are shared with TRBD2. TRBV23-1 is sorted into the ORF group, with uncertain function. V gave up 6 bases and J gave up 0 bases; unmatched junction bases: 11. The length of the CDR3 is 16 residues. This CDR3 is CASSKIRRGSSYEQYF. CDR3 bases: TGCGCCAGCAGCAAGATTAGACGCGGGAGCTCCTACGAGCAGTACTTC.

The V and J genes are TRBV24-1 and TRBJ2-2; 10 nucleotides line up with TRBD1. Germline V CDR1 and CDR2: KGHDR, SFDVKD. The V and J ends lost 5 bases and 1 base, in that order; junction bases with no gene match: 18. The CDR3 runs to 21 residues. The CDR3 here is CATSGQDRGRGILGNTGELFF. As DNA, the CDR3 is TGTGCCACCAGTGGTCAAGACAGGGGGCGCGGGATTCTTGGGAACACCGGGGAGCTGTTTTTT.

The chain combines TRBV6-5 with TRBJ1-5; no clear D. Between the trimmed V and J ends, which lost 6 bases and 3 bases, there was a span of 9 bases. The CDR3 runs 13 residues. Looked up from germline, CDR1 is MNHEY and CDR2 is SVGAGI. CDR3 sequence: CASRGSINQPQHF. The CDR3 bases are TGTGCCAGCAGAGGGAGCATCAATCAGCCCCAGCATTTT.

The genes are TRBV9 and TRBJ2-3, with 15 bases lining up with TRBD2. This CDR3 region has 16 residues. Germline V gene data show CDR1 as SGDLS and CDR2 as YYNGEE. With 3 bases clipped from V and 5 bases from J, the junction kept 4 bases outside the gene matches. CDR3 amino acids: CASSGGLAGGQDTQYF. The CDR3 coding sequence is TGTGCCAGCAGCGGCGGACTAGCGGGGGGGCAAGATACGCAGTATTTT.

The chain recombines TRBV2 with TRBJ1-5, with unresolved D. Germline V CDR1 and CDR2: SNHLY, FYNNEI. The CDR3 spans 12 residues. Trimming removed 5 bases from V and 4 bases from J, with 6 bases in between. The CDR3 region is CASSRQNQPQHF. The CDR3 bases are TGTGCCAGCAGTAGACAAAATCAGCCCCAGCATTTT.

The genes are TRBV19 and TRBJ2-7; possibly TRBD1 for D (5 bases). Germline-derived CDR1 and CDR2 are LNHDA and SQIVND (reference sequence). V lost 11 bases and J 6 bases, leaving 14 bases between the germline ends. The CDR3 has 11 amino acids. The CDR3 sequence is CARNAGSEQYF. CDR3 nucleotide sequence: TGTGCCCGGAATGCAGGGTCCGAGCAGTACTTC.